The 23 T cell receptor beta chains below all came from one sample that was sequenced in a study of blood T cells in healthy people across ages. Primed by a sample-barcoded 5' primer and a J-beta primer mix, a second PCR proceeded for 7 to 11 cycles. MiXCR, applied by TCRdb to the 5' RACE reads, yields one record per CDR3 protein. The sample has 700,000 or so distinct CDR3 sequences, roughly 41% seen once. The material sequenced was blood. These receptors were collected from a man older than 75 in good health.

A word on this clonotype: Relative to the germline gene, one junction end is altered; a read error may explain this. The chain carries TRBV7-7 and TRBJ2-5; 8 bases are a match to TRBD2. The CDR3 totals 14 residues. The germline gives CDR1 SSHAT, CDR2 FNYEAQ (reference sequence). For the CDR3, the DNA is TGTGCTAGCAGCTTACGGGAGGGGCGTGAGACCCAGTACTTC. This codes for CASSLREGRETQYF.

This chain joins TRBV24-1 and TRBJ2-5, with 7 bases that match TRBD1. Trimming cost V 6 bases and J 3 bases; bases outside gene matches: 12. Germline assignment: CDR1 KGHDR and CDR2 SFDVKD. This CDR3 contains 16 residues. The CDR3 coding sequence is TGTGCCACCAGTCAACAGAACCGGGACAGAAAAGAGACCCAGTACTTC. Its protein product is CATSQQNRDRKETQYF.

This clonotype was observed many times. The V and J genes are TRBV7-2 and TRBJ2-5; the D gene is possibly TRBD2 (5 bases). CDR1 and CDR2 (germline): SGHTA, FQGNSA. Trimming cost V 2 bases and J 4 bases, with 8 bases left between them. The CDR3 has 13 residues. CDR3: CASSLSEGETQYF. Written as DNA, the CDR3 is TGTGCCAGCAGCTTATCTGAGGGAGAGACCCAGTACTTC.

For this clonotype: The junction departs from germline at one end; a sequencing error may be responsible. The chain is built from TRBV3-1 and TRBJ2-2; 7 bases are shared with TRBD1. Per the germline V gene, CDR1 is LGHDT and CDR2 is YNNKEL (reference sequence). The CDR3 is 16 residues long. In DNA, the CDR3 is TGTGCCAACAGCCTCGACAGGGCGGACGACACCGGGGAGCTGTTTTTT. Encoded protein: CANSLDRADDTGELFF.

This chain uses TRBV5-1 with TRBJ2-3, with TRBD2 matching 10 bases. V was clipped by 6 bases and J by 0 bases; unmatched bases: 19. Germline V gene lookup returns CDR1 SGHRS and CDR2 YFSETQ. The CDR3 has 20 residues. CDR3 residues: CASIPFRGTSVAYSTDTQYF. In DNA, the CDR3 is TGCGCCAGCATCCCCTTCCGCGGGACTAGCGTGGCCTATAGCACAGATACGCAGTATTTT.

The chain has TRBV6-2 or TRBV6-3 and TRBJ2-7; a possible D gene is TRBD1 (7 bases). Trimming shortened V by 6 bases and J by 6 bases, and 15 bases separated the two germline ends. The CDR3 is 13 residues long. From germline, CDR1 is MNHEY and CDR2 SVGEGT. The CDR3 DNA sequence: TGTGCCAGCAGCTCCAACAGGGGAGGCGAGCAGTACTTC. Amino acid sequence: CASSSNRGGEQYF.

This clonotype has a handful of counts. The CDR3 protein is CASSQSGTISYNEQFF. The CDR3 DNA sequence: TGTGCCAGCAGCCAGAGCGGGACCATCTCCTACAATGAGCAGTTCTTC. J is TRBJ2-1 and V is TRBV7-2; 7 bases fit TRBD2. The germline gives CDR1 SGHTA, CDR2 FQGNSA. J lost 0 bases, V lost 5 bases, and 7 bases had no gene match. The CDR3 runs to 16 residues. Looking up the rest from reference TRBV7-2 and TRBJ2-1 gives the full variable domain: GAGVSQSPSNKVTEKGKDVELRCDPISGHTALYWYRQSLGQGLEFLIYFQGNSAPDKSGLPSDRFSAERTGGSVSTLTIQRTQQEDSAVYLCASSQSGTISYNEQFFGPGTRLTVL.

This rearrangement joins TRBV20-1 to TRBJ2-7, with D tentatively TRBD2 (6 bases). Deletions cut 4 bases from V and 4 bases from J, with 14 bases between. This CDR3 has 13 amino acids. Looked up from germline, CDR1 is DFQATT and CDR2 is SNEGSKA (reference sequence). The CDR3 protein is CSAMGTFSYEQYF. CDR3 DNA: TGCAGTGCTATGGGGACTTTTTCTTACGAGCAGTACTTC.

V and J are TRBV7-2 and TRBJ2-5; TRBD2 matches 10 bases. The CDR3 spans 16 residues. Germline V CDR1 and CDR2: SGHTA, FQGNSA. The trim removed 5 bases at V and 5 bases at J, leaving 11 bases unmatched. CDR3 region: CASSPILAGGGETQYF. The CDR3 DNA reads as TGTGCCAGCAGCCCCATCTTAGCGGGAGGCGGTGAGACCCAGTACTTC.

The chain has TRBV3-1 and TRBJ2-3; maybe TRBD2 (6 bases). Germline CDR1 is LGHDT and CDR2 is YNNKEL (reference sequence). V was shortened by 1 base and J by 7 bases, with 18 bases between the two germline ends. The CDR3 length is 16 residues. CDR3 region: CASSQVIPAGGNTQYF. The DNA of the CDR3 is TGTGCCAGCAGCCAAGTCATCCCCGCCGGGGGAAATACGCAGTATTTT.

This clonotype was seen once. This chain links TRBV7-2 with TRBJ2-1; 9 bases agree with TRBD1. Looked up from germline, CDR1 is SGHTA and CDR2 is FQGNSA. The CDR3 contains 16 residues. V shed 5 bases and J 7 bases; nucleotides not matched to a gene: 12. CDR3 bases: TGTGCCAGCAGCCTCGCCGGGACAGGGTGGGGTAATGAGCAGTTCTTC. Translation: CASSLAGTGWGNEQFF.

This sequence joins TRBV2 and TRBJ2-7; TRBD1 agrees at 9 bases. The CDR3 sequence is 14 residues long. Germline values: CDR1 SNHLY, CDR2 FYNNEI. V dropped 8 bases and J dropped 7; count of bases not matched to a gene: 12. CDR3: CASYRGQIGNEQYF. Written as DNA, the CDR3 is TGTGCCAGCTACAGGGGGCAGATAGGGAATGAGCAGTACTTC.

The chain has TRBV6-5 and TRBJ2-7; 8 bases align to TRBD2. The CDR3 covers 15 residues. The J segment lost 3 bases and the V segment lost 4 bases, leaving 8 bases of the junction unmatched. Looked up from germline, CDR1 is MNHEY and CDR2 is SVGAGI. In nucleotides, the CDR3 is TGTGCCAGCAGTTCACTGACTAGCGCTTTCTACGAGCAGTACTTC. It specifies CASSSLTSAFYEQYF.

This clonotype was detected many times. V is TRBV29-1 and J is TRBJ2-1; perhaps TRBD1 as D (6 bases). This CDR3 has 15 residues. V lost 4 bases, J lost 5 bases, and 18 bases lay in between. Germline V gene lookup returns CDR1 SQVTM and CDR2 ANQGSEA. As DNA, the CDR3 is TGCAGCGTTGTAGGCAGGGGCCCTGTTAACAATGAGCAGTTCTTC. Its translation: CSVVGRGPVNNEQFF.

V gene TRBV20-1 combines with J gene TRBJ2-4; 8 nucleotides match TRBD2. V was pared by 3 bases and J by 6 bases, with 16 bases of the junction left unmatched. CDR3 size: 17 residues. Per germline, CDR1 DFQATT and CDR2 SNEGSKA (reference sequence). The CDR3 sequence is CSASSIAGGLSGNIQYF. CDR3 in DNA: TGCAGTGCTAGTTCAATTGCGGGGGGCCTTTCGGGAAACATTCAGTACTTC.

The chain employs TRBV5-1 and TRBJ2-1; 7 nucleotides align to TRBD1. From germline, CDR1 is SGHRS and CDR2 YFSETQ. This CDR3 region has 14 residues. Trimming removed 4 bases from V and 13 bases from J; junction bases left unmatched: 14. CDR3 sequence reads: CASSGQGVTETQFF. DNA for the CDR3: TGCGCCAGCAGCGGGCAGGGGGTAACAGAGACCCAGTTCTTC.

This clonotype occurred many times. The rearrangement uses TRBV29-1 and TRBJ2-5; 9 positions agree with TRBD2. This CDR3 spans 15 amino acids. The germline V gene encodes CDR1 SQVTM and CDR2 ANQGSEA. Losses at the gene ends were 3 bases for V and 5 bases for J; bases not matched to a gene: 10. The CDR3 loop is CSVDRASSGEETQYF. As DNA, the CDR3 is TGCAGCGTTGATCGTGCGTCTAGCGGGGAGGAGACCCAGTACTTC.

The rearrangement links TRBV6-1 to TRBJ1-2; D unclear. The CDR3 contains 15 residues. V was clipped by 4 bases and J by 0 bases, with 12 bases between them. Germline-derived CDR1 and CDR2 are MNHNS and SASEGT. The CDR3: CASSASPRTNYGYTF. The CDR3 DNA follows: TGTGCCAGCAGTGCCTCCCCCAGGACTAACTATGGCTACACCTTC.

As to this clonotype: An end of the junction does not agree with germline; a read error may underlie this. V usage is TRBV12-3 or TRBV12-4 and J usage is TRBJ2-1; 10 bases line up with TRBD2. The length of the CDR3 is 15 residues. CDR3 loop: CASSLGTSGYNGQFF. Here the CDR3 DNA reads TGTGCCAGCAGTTTAGGGACTAGCGGATACAATGGGCAGTTCTTC.

The chain's CDR3 is CASSLRQGREKLFF. The CDR3 nucleotides read TGTGCCAGCAGTTTGCGGCAGGGAAGGGAAAAACTGTTTTTT. The V and J genes are TRBV28 and TRBJ1-4; D possibly corresponds to TRBD1 (5 bases). CDR1 is MDHEN and CDR2 is SYDVKM in the germline V gene. Trimming took off 3 bases at V and 8 bases at J, with 13 bases between the two ends. This CDR3 region has 14 residues.

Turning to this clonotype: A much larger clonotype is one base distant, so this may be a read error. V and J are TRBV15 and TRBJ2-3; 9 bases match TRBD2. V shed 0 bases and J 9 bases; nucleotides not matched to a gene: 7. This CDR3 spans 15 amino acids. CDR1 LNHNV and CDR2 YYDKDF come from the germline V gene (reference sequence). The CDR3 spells CATSRDRGGARTQYF. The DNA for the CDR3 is TGTGCCACCAGCAGAGATCGCGGGGGGGCAAGGACGCAGTATTTT. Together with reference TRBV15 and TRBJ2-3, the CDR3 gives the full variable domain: DAMVIQNPRYQVTQFGKPVTLSCSQTLNHNVMYWYQQKSSQAPKLLFHYYDKDFNNEADTPDNFQSRRPNTSFCFLDIRSPGLGDTAMYLCATSRDRGGARTQYFGPGTRLTVL.

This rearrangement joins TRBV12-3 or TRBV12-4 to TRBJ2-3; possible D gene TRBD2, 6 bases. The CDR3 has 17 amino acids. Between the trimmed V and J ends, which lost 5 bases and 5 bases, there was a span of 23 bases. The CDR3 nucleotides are TGTGCCAGCAGTCAACGGGCCTCGGGGGTTAGTGGAGATACGCAGTATTTT. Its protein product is CASSQRASGVSGDTQYF.

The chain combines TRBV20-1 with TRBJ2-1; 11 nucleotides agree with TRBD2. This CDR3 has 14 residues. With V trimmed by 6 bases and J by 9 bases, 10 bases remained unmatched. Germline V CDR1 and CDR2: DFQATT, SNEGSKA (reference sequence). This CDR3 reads CSAITSGRTGEQFF. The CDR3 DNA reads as TGCAGTGCAATTACTAGCGGGAGAACTGGTGAGCAGTTCTTC.